This record covers a single T cell receptor (beta chain). Its antigen is currently not known. Base quality data are lacking; no much larger clone is found one base away. The immunoSEQ Assay, a bias-controlled multiplex PCR, was used to amplify TCRbeta CDR3 regions from genomic DNA. From the authors' description of their analysis: The number of nucleated cells in each sample was estimated by amplification of reference gene primers within the assay. To quantify the absolute abundance of each unique TCRbeta CDR3 rearrangement, sequence reads were collapsed and filtered. Productive Simpson clonality was computed per sample as the square root of Simpson's diversity index over productive rearrangements. As stored in TCRdb, this immuneACCESS dataset retains in-frame rearrangements with V and J assigned. A fraction of the clones does not appear; measured against another copy, unresolved V genes explain less than half of the discrepancy, and the remainder lacks a known reason. The V and J calls and clone size were taken over from that table, and D and trimming were inferred from the DNA. In this sample the table shows approximately 320,000 clones, about nine tenths of which occur a single time. The ten largest clones add up to roughly 2.6% of the sample.

These data originate in a study of blood T cell repertoires in COVID-19 (dated by TCRdb to 2018 to 2021). About the full investigation: Collaborator samples came from the United States, Italy and Spain and covered acute and convalescent phases of COVID-19. Subjects who had been exposed to COVID-19, were actively infected with it, or had recovered from it provided the deeply sampled blood TCRbeta repertoires that made up the dataset. The material from the prospective study consisted of cDNA or gDNA derived from T cells, B-cell-depleted T cells, or PBMCs. Samples were obtained from the ongoing ImmuneRACE study (first 160 participants) and from approximately 1,200 subjects provided by 6 global collaborators. Where available, HLA class I and class II types were taken from metadata supplied by the sample provider and were not determined by assay-based typing. Sample metadata almost always included a de-identified subject ID, COVID-19 status, age in years and sex. A freely available public database, intended as a resource for researchers studying the immune response to SARS-CoV-2, is where the repertoires were released.

Participants in the prospective study were enrolled through a virtual design, were aged about 18 to 100 years, and lived in approximately 24 United States geographic areas. In the prospective study, cohorts were assigned on the basis of participant-reported clinical history obtained from a screening survey and a study questionnaire. Recovered participants in ImmuneRACE Cohort 3 were defined by two consecutive negative NP/OP PCR tests, clearance by a healthcare professional, or resolution of symptoms. In the prospective study, mobile phlebotomists collected whole blood, serum and a nasopharyngeal or oropharyngeal swab from each participant. Participants in the prospective study had the option to provide additional blood draws and questionnaires over a 2-month period. Prospective study blood samples were shipped either frozen or at room temperature before DNA extraction. On the study overall, not on this receptor specifically: Clinical and demographic metadata were provided uncurated, with the amount varying by source and participant.

From the cysteine up to the phenylalanine, the CDR3 has a length of 16 residues. Only CDR3 DNA is held: 48 bases, read in frame from base 1. CDR1 and CDR2, per the germline V gene, are MGHRA and YSYEKL. V has 3 bases trimmed and J has 2 bases trimmed; junction bases matching no gene number 5. The receptor was derived from a man in his 60s who had recovered from COVID-19. The rearranged chain carries TRBV4-1 and TRBJ2-5; 11 bases in between match TRBD2. Specimen: PBMCs or T cells enriched from blood (not recorded which). The CDR3 has the sequence CASSQFGTSGQETQYF. The base sequence is TGCGCCAGCAGCCAGTTTGGGACTAGCGGACAAGAGACCCAGTACTTC.